This T cell receptor beta chain emerged from a study of OX40 agonist ivuxolimab in advanced cancers. Background on the whole study: Ivuxolimab was a fully human IgG2 agonistic monoclonal antibody targeting the costimulatory receptor OX40 (CD134). Intravenous ivuxolimab was administered to patients every 2 weeks at six dose levels: 0.01, 0.1, 0.3, 1.5, 3 and 10 mg/kg. Of the roughly 53 patients in dose escalation, around 19 had hepatocellular carcinoma, roughly 15 had melanoma, 9 had renal cell carcinoma and 9 had head and neck cancer. In the dose-escalation cohort, more than 75% of patients were male, and the mean age was about 55 years, with a range of about 20 to 90. Prior anti-PD-1, anti-PD-L1 or anti-CTLA-4 therapy was permitted, and approximately 39% of dose-escalation patients had received checkpoint inhibitors. Partial responses occurred in three dose-escalation patients, of whom one had hepatocellular carcinoma and two had cutaneous melanoma. Peripheral TCRbeta sequencing aimed to test whether ivuxolimab altered TCR sequence diversity and caused clonal T-cell expansion. The paper covers the monotherapy dose-escalation part of the phase I ivuxolimab trial, which included N ≈ 52 patients.

For CDR1 and CDR2, the germline V gene lists LGHNA and YSLEER. The CDR3 sequence holds 17 residues, the cysteine and phenylalanine included. This entry keeps only the CDR3 DNA: 51 bases, framed from base 1. Trimmed from V: 1 base; trimmed from J: 4 bases; junction bases lacking a gene match: 8. To note about this clone: This clone's antigen is unknown. Base qualities were left out, and no much larger clone turns up one base away.

Patients with autoimmune disease history or receiving systemic immunosuppression were excluded from the trial. Peripheral blood for TCR sequencing was collected from all dose cohorts at baseline, on cycle 4 day 1, and on cycle 7 day 1. The samples were drawn from a first-in-human, open-label, multicenter phase I dose-escalation trial of ivuxolimab. Adults with locally advanced or metastatic melanoma, renal cell carcinoma, hepatocellular carcinoma or head and neck squamous cell carcinoma were enrolled in the trial. Before TCR sequencing, CD4+ T cells and CD8+ T cells from peripheral blood were sorted into separate populations. For sequencing of the TCRbeta CDR3 region, genomic DNA was extracted from the sorted cells. The immunoSEQ Assay was used to sequence the TCRbeta CDR3 regions. As stored in TCRdb, this immuneACCESS dataset retains in-frame rearrangements with V and J assigned. A fraction of the clones does not appear; measured against another copy, unresolved V genes explain less than half of the discrepancy, and the remainder lacks a known reason. The sample data list about 160,000 clones, and roughly 92% of these were observed just once. Just over 0.3% of the sample goes to the ten largest clones.

Broader findings and caveats from the paper: Low levels of normalized T-cell clonal expansion were also shown by some nonresponding patients. On average, CD8+ T cells showed more expanded clones than CD4+ T cells after ivuxolimab. At doses from 0.1 to 3.0 mg/kg, clonal expansion was seen in both CD4+ and CD8+ blood T cells between baseline and week 6. In partial responders in the 0.1-3.0 mg/kg groups, normalized peripheral clonal expansion was found to be among the lowest, especially among CD8+ T cells. The antigen specificity of the peripheral T cells that underwent clonal expansion was not determined.

This clonotype was sampled from an adult with an advanced solid tumor such as melanoma, head and neck, liver or kidney cancer. The receptor chain draws on TRBV4-3 and TRBJ2-3; a stretch of 10 junction bases matches TRBD1. This sample comprised CD4+ or CD8+ T cells sorted from blood, obtained in a trial of the OX40 agonist ivuxolimab. The CDR3 sequence is CASSQVVQDRGSDTQYF. In nucleotide form, the sequence is TGCGCCAGCAGCCAAGTCGTCCAGGACAGGGGGTCAGATACGCAGTATTTT.